This T cell receptor (beta chain) was sequenced in a study of blood T cell repertoires in COVID-19. Across the whole study: The United States, Italy and Spain provided the acute and convalescent COVID-19 samples. In each case, the material was cDNA or gDNA derived from T cells, B-cell-depleted T cells, or PBMCs.

A word on this clone: Possible read error: a much larger clone is one base away. In the same sample, other DNA sequences code for this CDR3.

Resolution of symptoms, clearance, or two negative PCRs was present in recovered Cohort 3 donors. Profiling relied on immunoSEQ multiplex PCR, and the TCRdb table lists in-frame clones only, not all of them. The sample records fewer than 300,000 clones, roughly 89% being singletons. The receptor was isolated from a man aged 40-49 years who had recovered from COVID-19. Sequencing was done on a sample of PBMCs or T cells enriched from blood (not recorded which).

CDR3 sequence: CASSFSSEQYF. The CDR3 DNA is TGTGCCAGCAGCTTTAGTTCCGAGCAGTACTTC. The chain recombines TRBV7-9 with TRBJ2-7; D is ambiguous. V shed 3 bases and J shed 6 bases, with 6 bases lying between them. CDR1 SEHNR and CDR2 FQNEAQ come from the germline V gene (reference sequence). The CDR3 is made up of 11 amino acids.